This T cell receptor beta chain was captured by sequencing in a study of cytomegalovirus exposure and HLA in healthy donors listed by TCRdb under 2017. At the level of the whole study: An earlier analysis of approximately 590 of the donors reported 250 to 300 Gb of sequence data and approximately 110 million unique TCR beta sequences from roughly 200 million T cells. The study aimed to test whether cataloging public T cell receptors could reveal signatures of past pathogen exposure. In a later analysis, previously published TCR beta repertoires from 600 to 850 donors were re-analyzed and high-resolution HLA genotyping was added so that TCR occurrence patterns could be studied. Using immunosequencing, the study profiled T cell repertoires from fewer than 700 subjects and related those repertoires to cytomegalovirus serostatus. Genome-wide SNP genotypes for about 65% of the 666 donors were used in a later genetic analysis, which treated that subset as a discovery cohort. Alongside the repertoire data, information on donor age, sex, ethnicity and CMV serostatus was compiled. An earlier analysis of about 620 of the donors applied high-throughput TCR beta sequencing to assess whether each TCR beta V gene segment acted as functional or pseudogenic. Along with the roughly 710-subject first cohort, a separate validation cohort of around 110 different subjects was used. Rather than using new phenotypic data, the later analysis identified candidate immune exposures from TCR beta sequences and from how often those sequences occurred across donors. Typing coverage differed by locus: A, B, C, DRB1 and DQB1 were typed in about 620-640 donors, DQA1 in about 550, DPA1 in around 600, and DPB1 in 472. Of the 350 to 400 genotyped donors, about 84% fell in the genetic ancestry cluster associated with self-reported Caucasian donors. On average, around 200,000 unique TCR beta nucleotide sequences were sequenced per donor among some 420 genotyped donors of the cohort, with 15% to 20% of those sequences being non-productive. A handful of DR-DQ haplotypes were treated as single units for association and clustering because of strong linkage in the cohort. Class I and class II HLA loci were covered by the typing at four-digit resolution. Every discovery cohort repertoire had been produced on one sequencing platform. An early release covering 550 to 700 HLA-typed donors comprised about 300 gigabases of sequencing data and around 85 million unique TCR sequences. To predict cytomegalovirus infection status, the study combined high-throughput TCR immunosequencing, statistical association of individual TCRs with disease status, and machine learning.

Note on this clone: The specificity of this receptor is unknown. No base qualities exist here, and no much larger clone lies one base off it.

The protocol used for the library was the immunoSEQ multiplex PCR assay. The multiplex PCR relied on a mix of 60 forward primers for TCR Vbeta segments and 13 reverse primers for TCR Jbeta segments. Amplification of the CDR3 region of rearranged TCR beta genes was performed with a multiplex PCR assay on genomic DNA. The Illumina HiSeq System was used to sequence the amplified TCR beta libraries as 87-base-pair reads. In the source study's methods: A later analysis counted approximately 84 million unique TCR beta chains across the approximately 700 repertoires, and around 9.9 million of these chains were shared by at least two donors. To remove PCR and sequencing errors, raw reads were error-corrected and collapsed into unique sequences using a nearest-neighbor algorithm that merged closely related sequences. CDR3 sequences were aligned to IMGT reference sequences to assign V, D and J gene segments. Each retained sequence needed at least a six-nucleotide match to both a V gene segment and a J gene segment. A rearrangement counted as productive if the CDR3 had no stop codons and remained in frame with V and J, and every other rearrangement counted as non-productive. Following IMGT convention, CDR3 was defined as the stretch from the second conserved V-encoded cysteine up to the conserved J-encoded phenylalanine. The earlier analysis of about 590 of the donors excluded sequences that lacked an unambiguous match to a single V gene segment. An earlier analysis of 550 to 650 of the donors classified V segments as functional when productive rearrangements were above 56.7% and as segregating when the standard deviation between donors was above 5%. A statistical classification framework was built for diagnosing cytomegalovirus status from the catalog of TCR beta chain sequences. In a later analysis, V and J genes were assigned by comparing TCR nucleotide sequences against IMGT/GENE-DB human TR gene sequences. Using the TCRdist pipeline, a later analysis assigned CDR3 sequences along with most-parsimonious VDJ recombination scenarios. A later analysis defined each TCR beta chain by its CDR3 amino acid sequence plus V-gene family, and excluded reads lacking a unique V-gene family. As a way to deal with suspected cross-contamination and a sequencing artifact, a later analysis dropped 450 to 600 nucleotide sequences that were highly shared and had low generation probability. For each public chain, a later analysis derived a clonal expansion index from normalized ranks of inferred template counts within each repertoire. A later analysis computed generation probabilities with a VDJ recombination model fitted to out-of-frame rearrangements, and checked the results against IGoR. A later analysis scored TCR-TCR, TCR-HLA and TCR-CMV co-occurrence with hypergeometric tests, applying a repertoire-size bias correction to TCR pairs. To estimate false discovery rates, a later analysis permuted the HLA or CMV assignments 20 times. In a later analysis, co-occurring TCRs were grouped using DBSCAN, with TCRdist sequence similarity added in when clustering inside HLA-allele-positive subsets. Co-occurrence clustering excluded repertoires with fewer than 30,000 or more than 120,000 public chains, plus five with anomalous nucleotide sharing. TCRdb took this table from immuneACCESS and kept in-frame rearrangements with V and J called. Such tables lack part of the clones; where checked against another copy, unresolved V genes explain under half of the gap, and the rest is unexplained. V, J and clone size reflect that table, while D and trimming were determined from the DNA. The sample has 150,000 to 200,000 clones on record, 79% of them singletons. The ten largest clones capture 0.69% of the sample.

Overall results and qualifications from the work: Correlated functional status among segregating V segments might be attributable to linkage disequilibrium, but an unknown experimental factor could not be ruled out. In a later analysis, several top co-occurrence clusters were reported to appear linked to parvovirus B19, influenza, CMV and Epstein-Barr virus. HLA typing was unavailable for some donors at each locus, so association tests used only the typed subset. According to a later analysis, most CMV-associated TCR beta chains appeared to be HLA-restricted, and the HLA associations seemed to be driven largely by CMV exposure. Some IMGT-functional V segments, including TRBV6-2 and TRBV6-3, could not be told apart with the 87-base-pair reads, so those segments were excluded. Specific HLA alleles were associated with about 17,000 TCR beta sequences at a false discovery rate of 0.05 in a later analysis. According to the authors, the approach could potentially be generalized to other disease states and immunological phenotypes. Broadly in line with IMGT annotations, most TCR beta V segments showed up in productive rearrangements about 90% or about 30% of the time in an earlier analysis of approximately 600 of the donors. The classifier was reported to diagnose cytomegalovirus status with high specificity and sensitivity in both the original and validation cohorts. The study gave a list of about 150 TCR beta chains associated with cytomegalovirus. A cluster of highly shared sequence variants was judged likely to be a technical artifact of the sequencing pipeline. The earlier analysis of around 600 of the donors excluded approximately 15 rarely observed V segments, including chromosome 9 orphons, because counts were too low. In a later analysis, TCR association rates were found to vary across HLA loci, with the most associated TCRs seen for DRB1 alleles and the fewest for HLA-C alleles. In vitro tests confirmed that a few of the cytomegalovirus-associated TCR beta chains recognize cytomegalovirus antigens. Strong co-occurrence of HLA alleles, especially DR and DQ, made assigning TCR associations to individual alleles difficult. A further reported finding was that TCR beta sequences accurately predicted the HLA-A and HLA-B alleles for most subjects in the first cohort. In a later genetic analysis, a missense DCLRE1C variant was associated with V-gene and J-gene trimming of TCR beta chains, and the association was replicated in an independent cohort. According to a later genetic analysis, donors in an Asian-associated ancestry cluster had fewer N-insertions in productive TCRs than the approximately 710-donor mean. For the cohort, immune exposure information was limited to CMV serostatus. In a later analysis, HLA-associated TCR beta chains were found to be more clonally expanded and to have lower generation probabilities than equally common non-associated chains. Roughly uniform sequencing depth across donors was assumed in presence/absence analyses, although this assumption may not hold. Only TCR beta chains were sequenced in this cohort, and the absence of alpha or paired-chain data limited detectable features. Most TCR sequences were seen in very few donors, while some public TCRs were found in many individuals.

The CDR3 measures 16 amino acids from cysteine to phenylalanine. Only the CDR3 region is kept as DNA, spanning 48 bases read in frame from base 1. After removal of 1 base from V and 3 bases from J, the junction retains 6 bases not matched to a gene. Reading the germline V gene gives CDR1 SGHTA and CDR2 FQGNSA. The cohort consisted of some 670 healthy bone marrow donors. At the time of sampling, every cohort member was nominally healthy, though immune exposures that went unrecorded were likely present. The donor tested CMV seronegative and was one of the 352 seronegative cohort members. Every donor gave a peripheral blood sample, and the peripheral blood mononuclear cells from that sample were used for TCR beta sequencing. Genomic DNA extraction from the blood cell samples was performed with the Qiagen DNeasy Blood Extraction Kit.

The rearrangement joined TRBV7-2 to TRBJ2-1, with 7 bases in between that match TRBD2. The sequenced sample was PBMCs. This clonotype was obtained from a woman aged 40 to 50 in good health and CMV-seronegative. The nucleotides are TGTGCCAGCAGCTTAGTTCCGGGAGGAATCTACAATGAGCAGTTCTTC. It is translated as CASSLVPGGIYNEQFF.